The present T cell receptor beta chain was sequenced within a study of molecular identifiers for immune sequencing clone quantification. Overall study: Replicates involved a five-way split of RNA from 20,000 or 100,000 naive CD8 cells, with sequencing of four.

Naive CD8 T cells were sorted, and the gate applied was CD8+CD4-CCR7+CD45RA+. As concerns this clonotype: Its specificity is not known. This could be a read error, since a much larger clone is one nucleotide away.

A single record per CDR3 protein comes from TCRdb applying MiXCR to the PCR reads. The sample lists about 36,000 distinct CDR3 sequences; 19% were seen once. Study-level findings and limits: In naive cells, under 1% of molecules belonged to clones above 20 RNA copies, against over 99% in effector cells. Sizes of highly expanded clones could be underestimated through identical TCRs sharing a barcode.

The source material was naive CD8+ T cells from blood, with Jurkat cell RNA spiked in. Subset given: FACS-sorted CD8+CD4-CCR7+CD45RA+ naive T cells. The clonotype comes from a human donor in good health. Some libraries in this study had Jurkat cell RNA spiked in.

The CDR3 region has the DNA TGTGCCAGCAGCTCGTCGACAGGGCTAGGAGACACCATATATTTT. It yields the protein CASSSSTGLGDTIYF. The chain recombines TRBV13 with TRBJ1-3; the match to TRBD1 covers 7 bases. The trim removed 4 bases at V and 8 bases at J, leaving 11 bases unmatched. Per the germline V gene, CDR1 is PRHDT and CDR2 is FYEKMQ (reference sequence). The CDR3 is made up of 15 amino acids.